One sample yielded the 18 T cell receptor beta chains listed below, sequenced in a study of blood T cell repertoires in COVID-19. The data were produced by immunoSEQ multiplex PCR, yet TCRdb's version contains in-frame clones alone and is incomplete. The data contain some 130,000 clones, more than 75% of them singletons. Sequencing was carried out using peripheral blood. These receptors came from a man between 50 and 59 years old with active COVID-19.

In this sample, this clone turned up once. CDR3 sequence reads: CASSLGHRTGDEKLFF. CDR3 coding DNA: TGTGCCAGCAGCTTAGGCCACAGGACAGGGGATGAAAAACTGTTTTTT. This chain uses TRBV13 with TRBJ1-4; 9 nucleotides align to TRBD1. Germline CDR1 PRHDT, CDR2 FYEKMQ (reference sequence). V was clipped by 0 bases and J by 6 bases; unmatched bases: 5. There are 16 residues in the CDR3.

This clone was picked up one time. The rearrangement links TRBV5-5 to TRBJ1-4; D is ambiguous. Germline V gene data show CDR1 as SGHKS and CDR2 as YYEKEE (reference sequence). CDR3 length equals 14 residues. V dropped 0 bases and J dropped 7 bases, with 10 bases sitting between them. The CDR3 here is CASSLDRWSEKLFF. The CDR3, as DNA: TGTGCCAGCAGCTTGGACCGGTGGAGTGAAAAACTGTTTTTT.

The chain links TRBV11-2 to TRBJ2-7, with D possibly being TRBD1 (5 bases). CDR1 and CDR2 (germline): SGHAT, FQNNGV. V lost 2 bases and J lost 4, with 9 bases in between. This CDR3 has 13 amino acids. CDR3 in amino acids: CASSLWKGYEQYF. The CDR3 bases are TGTGCCAGCAGCTTATGGAAGGGGTACGAGCAGTACTTC.

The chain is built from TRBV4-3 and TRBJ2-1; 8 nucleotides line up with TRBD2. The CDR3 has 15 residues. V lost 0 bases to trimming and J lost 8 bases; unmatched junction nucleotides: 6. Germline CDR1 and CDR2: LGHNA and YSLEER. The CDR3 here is CASSQEGGGRDEQFF. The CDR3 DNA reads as TGCGCCAGCAGCCAAGAGGGCGGGGGGCGCGATGAGCAGTTCTTC.

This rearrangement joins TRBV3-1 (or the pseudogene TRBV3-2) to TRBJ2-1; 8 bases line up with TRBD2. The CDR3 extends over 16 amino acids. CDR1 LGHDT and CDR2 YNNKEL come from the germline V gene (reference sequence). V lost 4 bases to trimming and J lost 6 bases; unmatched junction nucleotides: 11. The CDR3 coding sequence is TGTGCCAGCAGCCCGACTAGCGCTGGGGTCGGCAATGAGCAGTTCTTC. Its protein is CASSPTSAGVGNEQFF.

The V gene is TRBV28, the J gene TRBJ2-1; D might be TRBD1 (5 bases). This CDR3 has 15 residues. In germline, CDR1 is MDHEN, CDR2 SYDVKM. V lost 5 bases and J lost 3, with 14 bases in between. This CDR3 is CASSPTWGVYNEQFF. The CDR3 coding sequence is TGTGCCAGCAGTCCGACGTGGGGCGTCTACAATGAGCAGTTCTTC.

CDR3 sequence: CASSSKNAGANVLTF. Here the CDR3 DNA reads TGTGCCAGCAGCTCTAAAAACGCTGGGGCCAACGTCCTGACTTTC. This chain links TRBV5-6 with TRBJ2-6, with unresolved D. Trimming shortened V by 3 bases and J by 2 bases, and 9 bases separated the two germline ends. The CDR3 length is 15 residues. Per germline, CDR1 SGHDT and CDR2 YYEEEE. Based on the CDR3 plus reference TRBV5-6 and TRBJ2-6, the full variable domain is DAGVTQSPTHLIKTRGQQVTLRCSPKSGHDTVSWYQQALGQGPQFIFQYYEEEERQRGNFPDRFSGHQFPNYSSELNVNALLLGDSALYLCASSSKNAGANVLTFGAGSRLTVL.

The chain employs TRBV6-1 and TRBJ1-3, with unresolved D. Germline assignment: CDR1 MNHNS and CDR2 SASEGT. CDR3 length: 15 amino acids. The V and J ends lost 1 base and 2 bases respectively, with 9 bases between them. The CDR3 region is CASSEGKSTGNTIYF. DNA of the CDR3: TGTGCCAGCAGTGAAGGTAAATCTACTGGAAACACCATATATTTT.

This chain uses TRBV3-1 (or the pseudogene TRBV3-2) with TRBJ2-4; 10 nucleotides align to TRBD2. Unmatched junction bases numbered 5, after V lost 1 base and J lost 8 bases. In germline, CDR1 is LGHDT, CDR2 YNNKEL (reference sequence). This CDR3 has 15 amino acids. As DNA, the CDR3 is TGTGCCAGCAGCCAAGGGGATAGCGGGGGGCACATTCAGTACTTC. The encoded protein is CASSQGDSGGHIQYF.

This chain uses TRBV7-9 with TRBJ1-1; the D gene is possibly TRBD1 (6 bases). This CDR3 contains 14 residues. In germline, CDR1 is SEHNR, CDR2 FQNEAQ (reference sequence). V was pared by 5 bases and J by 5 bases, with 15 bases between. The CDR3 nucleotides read TGTGCCAGCAGCCATCCTCCAGGGGTGACTGAAGCTTTCTTT. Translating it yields CASSHPPGVTEAFF.

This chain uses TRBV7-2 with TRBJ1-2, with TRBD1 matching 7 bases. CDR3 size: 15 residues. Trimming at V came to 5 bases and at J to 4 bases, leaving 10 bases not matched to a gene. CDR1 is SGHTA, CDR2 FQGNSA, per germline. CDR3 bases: TGTGCCAGCAGCCTGATGGCGGAGGGGGCCTATGGCTACACCTTC. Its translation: CASSLMAEGAYGYTF. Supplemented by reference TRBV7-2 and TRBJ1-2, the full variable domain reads GAGVSQSPSNKVTEKGKDVELRCDPISGHTALYWYRQSLGQGLEFLIYFQGNSAPDKSGLPSDRFSAERTGGSVSTLTIQRTQQEDSAVYLCASSLMAEGAYGYTFGSGTRLTVV.

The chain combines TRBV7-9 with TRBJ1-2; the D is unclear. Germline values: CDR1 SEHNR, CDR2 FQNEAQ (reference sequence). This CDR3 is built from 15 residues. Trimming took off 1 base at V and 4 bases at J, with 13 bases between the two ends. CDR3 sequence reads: CASSLVGGSFYGYTF. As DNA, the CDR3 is TGTGCCAGCAGCTTAGTGGGCGGGAGCTTCTATGGCTACACCTTC.

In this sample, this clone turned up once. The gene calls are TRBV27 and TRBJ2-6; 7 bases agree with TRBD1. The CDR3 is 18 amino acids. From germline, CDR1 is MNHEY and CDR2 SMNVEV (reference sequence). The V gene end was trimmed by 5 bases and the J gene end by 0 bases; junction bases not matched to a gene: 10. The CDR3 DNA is TGTGCCAGCAGTCGGACCGGGACAGCGAACTCTGGGGCCAACGTCCTGACTTTC. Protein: CASSRTGTANSGANVLTF.

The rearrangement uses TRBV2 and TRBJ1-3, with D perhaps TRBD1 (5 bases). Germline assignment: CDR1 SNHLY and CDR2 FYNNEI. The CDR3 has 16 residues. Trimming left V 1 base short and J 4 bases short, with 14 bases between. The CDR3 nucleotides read TGTGCCAGCAGTGAAGAGGCAGGGAACATCGGAAACACCATATATTTT. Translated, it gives CASSEEAGNIGNTIYF.

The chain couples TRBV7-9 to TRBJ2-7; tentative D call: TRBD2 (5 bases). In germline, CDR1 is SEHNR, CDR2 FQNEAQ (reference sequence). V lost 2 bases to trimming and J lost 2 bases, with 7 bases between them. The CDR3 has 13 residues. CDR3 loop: CASSLSGAYEQYF. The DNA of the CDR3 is TGTGCCAGCAGCTTATCCGGGGCCTACGAGCAGTACTTC.

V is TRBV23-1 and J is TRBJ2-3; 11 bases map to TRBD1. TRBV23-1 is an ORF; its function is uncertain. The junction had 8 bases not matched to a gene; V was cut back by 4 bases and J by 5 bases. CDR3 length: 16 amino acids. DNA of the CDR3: TGCGCCAGCAGTCTAAAACGGACAGGGGGCGAAGATACGCAGTATTTT. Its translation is CASSLKRTGGEDTQYF.

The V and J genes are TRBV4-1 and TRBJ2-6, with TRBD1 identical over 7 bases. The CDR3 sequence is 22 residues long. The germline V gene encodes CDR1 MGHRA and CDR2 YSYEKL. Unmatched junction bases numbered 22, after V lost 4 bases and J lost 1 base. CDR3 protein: CASSREPGQLSRGGSGANVLTF. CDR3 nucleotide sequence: TGCGCCAGCAGCCGCGAACCGGGACAGTTAAGTCGAGGGGGTTCTGGGGCCAACGTCCTGACTTTC.

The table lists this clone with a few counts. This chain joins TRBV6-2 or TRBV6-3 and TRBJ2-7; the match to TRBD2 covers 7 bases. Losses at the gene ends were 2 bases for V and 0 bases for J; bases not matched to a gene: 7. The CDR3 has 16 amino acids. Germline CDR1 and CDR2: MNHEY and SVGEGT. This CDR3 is CASSYPTSAHSYEQYF. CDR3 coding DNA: TGTGCCAGCAGTTACCCCACTAGCGCCCACTCCTACGAGCAGTACTTC.